The 29 T cell receptor beta chains presented below share a single source sample, sequenced in a study of blood T cell repertoires in COVID-19. This table comes from immunoSEQ multiplex PCR, and its TCRdb copy is limited to in-frame clones, with some not included. The profile shows approximately 260,000 clones, about 91% of them singletons. Sequencing was carried out using PBMCs or T cells enriched from blood (not recorded which). These receptors originate from a middle-aged woman with acute COVID-19.

The genes are TRBV28 and TRBJ2-1, with 10 bases fitting TRBD2. CDR1 and CDR2 (germline): MDHEN, SYDVKM. The V segment lost 7 bases and the J segment 7 bases; nucleotides outside the gene matches: 13. This CDR3 has 16 residues. The CDR3 sequence is CASNAPASGSGNEQFF. The CDR3 nucleotides read TGTGCCAGCAACGCACCCGCTAGCGGGAGTGGAAATGAGCAGTTCTTC.

The CDR3 DNA sequence: TGTGCCAGCAGCTTGGTCGGTCAAGATAACACTGAAGCTTTCTTT. It yields the protein CASSLVGQDNTEAFF. The V gene is TRBV5-6, the J gene TRBJ1-1; D is ambiguous. V lost 0 bases to trimming and J lost 2 bases, with 11 bases between them. The length of the CDR3 is 15 residues. Germline V gives CDR1 SGHDT, CDR2 YYEEEE.

The chain uses TRBV27 and TRBJ2-2; 8 bases match TRBD1. The germline V gene encodes CDR1 MNHEY and CDR2 SMNVEV (reference sequence). CDR3 length equals 15 residues. V shed 3 bases, J shed 7 bases, and the junction held 7 bases outside the gene matches. For the CDR3, the DNA is TGTGCCAGCAGTTTTTTTCAGGGGGCGAGCGGGGAGCTGTTTTTT. Translating gives CASSFFQGASGELFF.

The chain couples TRBV4-3 to TRBJ2-1; weak D call: TRBD1 (6 bases). The CDR3 has 16 residues. V shed 0 bases and J shed 1 base, with 10 bases lying between them. The V gene's germline CDR1 is LGHNA and CDR2 YSLEER. The CDR3 protein is CASSQDNRASYNEQFF. Written as DNA, the CDR3 is TGCGCCAGCAGCCAAGATAACAGGGCGTCCTACAATGAGCAGTTCTTC.

J is TRBJ1-6 and V is TRBV27; TRBD1 is a possible D gene (5 bases). This CDR3 comprises 14 residues. Trimming took off 3 bases at V and 6 bases at J, with 9 bases between the two ends. Germline values: CDR1 MNHEY, CDR2 SMNVEV (reference sequence). The CDR3 loop reads CASSFQGSNSPLHF. The CDR3 DNA sequence: TGTGCCAGCAGTTTTCAGGGTTCTAATTCACCCCTCCACTTT.

The CDR3 protein is CASSQVWTGHTEAFF. The CDR3 DNA reads TGCGCCAGCAGCCAAGTCTGGACAGGGCACACTGAAGCTTTCTTT. The V and J genes are TRBV4-3 and TRBJ1-1, with 8 bases aligning to TRBD1. Germline CDR1 is LGHNA and CDR2 is YSLEER. The J segment lost 3 bases and the V segment lost 1 base, leaving 4 bases of the junction unmatched. The CDR3 extends over 15 amino acids.

This clone was observed once. The chain joins TRBV9 to TRBJ1-3, with a tentative D call TRBD1 (6 bases). V was shortened by 3 bases and J by 7 bases, with 20 bases between the two germline ends. The CDR3 contains 16 residues. CDR1 and CDR2 (germline): SGDLS, YYNGEE. The CDR3 DNA is TGTGCCAGCAGCGGAGGCCATACAGGGAGGGGGAACACCATATATTTT. Amino acid sequence: CASSGGHTGRGNTIYF.

The J gene is TRBJ2-7, the V gene TRBV5-4; tentatively, D is TRBD2 (5 bases). The CDR3 loop spans 12 amino acids. V was clipped by 1 base and J by 5 bases, with 7 bases between them. Germline CDR1 SGHNT, CDR2 YYREEE (reference sequence). This CDR3 reads CASSLYGDEQYV. The CDR3 DNA reads TGTGCCAGCAGCTTGTACGGGGACGAGCAGTACGTC.

This clone was picked up one time. The rearrangement links TRBV28 to TRBJ2-2; D is possibly TRBD1 (7 bases). V was clipped by 5 bases and J by 6 bases, with 16 bases between them. This CDR3 is 15 amino acids long. The V gene's germline CDR1 is MDHEN and CDR2 SYDVKM. The CDR3 spells CASSGGGRAAGELFF. CDR3 sequence (DNA): TGTGCCAGCAGTGGAGGGGGCAGGGCGGCCGGGGAGCTGTTTTTT.

The chain is built from TRBV4-3 and TRBJ1-3; the D gene is possibly TRBD1 (5 bases). Germline lookup yields CDR1 LGHNA and CDR2 YSLEER. CDR3 size: 15 residues. V dropped 1 base and J dropped 2 bases, with 9 bases sitting between them. In DNA form, the CDR3 reads TGCGCCAGCAGCCAAGTCGGGGGGGCTGGAAACACCATATATTTT. Translated, it gives CASSQVGGAGNTIYF.

V is TRBV28 and J is TRBJ2-5; D call uncertain. The CDR3 totals 12 residues. CDR1 is MDHEN, CDR2 SYDVKM, per germline. The germline V and J ends were trimmed by 5 bases and 5 bases, with 9 bases remaining between them. CDR3 DNA: TGTGCCAGCAGTCTTGACTTGGAGACCCAGTACTTC. Translated, it gives CASSLDLETQYF.

The chain has TRBV27 and TRBJ2-7, with D possibly TRBD1 on 6 matching bases. Trimming shortened V by 5 bases and J by 5 bases, and 16 bases separated the two germline ends. The germline CDR1 and CDR2 sequences are MNHEY and SMNVEV (reference sequence). CDR3 length: 14 amino acids. CDR3: CASSALDRIHEQYV. The CDR3 nucleotides read TGTGCCAGCAGTGCATTAGACAGGATCCACGAGCAGTACGTC.

The chain uses TRBV28 and TRBJ1-1; tentatively, D is TRBD1 (5 bases). CDR1 is MDHEN, CDR2 SYDVKM, per germline. The V and J ends lost 3 bases and 6 bases respectively, with 8 bases between them. CDR3 length equals 12 residues. The CDR3 loop is CASSLGPAEAFF. DNA of the CDR3: TGTGCCAGCAGTTTGGGGCCAGCTGAAGCTTTCTTT.

V and J are TRBV6-5 and TRBJ1-2, with D tentatively TRBD1 (5 bases). The CDR3 contains 15 residues. V lost 2 bases and J lost 4, with 14 bases in between. Per germline, CDR1 MNHEY and CDR2 SVGAGI. CDR3 amino acids: CASSYLVDRPYGYTF. CDR3 sequence (DNA): TGTGCCAGCAGTTACCTCGTTGACAGACCCTATGGCTACACCTTC.

V is TRBV10-1 and J is TRBJ1-5, with 7 positions matching TRBD1. V lost 2 bases to trimming and J lost 2 bases; unmatched junction nucleotides: 0. Germline V lookup: CDR1 WNHNN, CDR2 SYGVQD (reference sequence). The CDR3 extends over 14 amino acids. The CDR3 here is CASSEDRGNQPQHF. CDR3 sequence (DNA): TGCGCCAGCAGTGAGGACAGGGGCAATCAGCCCCAGCATTTT.

The genes are TRBV7-9 and TRBJ2-1, with 7 bases fitting TRBD2. J gave up 6 bases and V 6 bases, and 8 bases lay outside the gene matches. The CDR3 is 14 residues long. CDR1 is SEHNR, CDR2 FQNEAQ, per germline (reference sequence). CDR3: CASRHEGGGNEQFF. CDR3 nucleotide sequence: TGTGCCAGCAGACACGAGGGCGGGGGCAATGAGCAGTTCTTC.

The genes are TRBV16 and TRBJ1-5; D call uncertain. The CDR3 runs 14 residues. The germline V and J ends were trimmed by 2 bases and 7 bases, with 12 bases remaining between them. The V gene's germline CDR1 is KGHSY and CDR2 FQNENV. CDR3 protein: CASSQGMGGQPQHF. The CDR3 coding sequence is TGTGCCAGCAGCCAAGGTATGGGAGGGCAGCCCCAGCATTTT.

The rearrangement links TRBV7-2 to TRBJ2-3; 7 nucleotides line up with TRBD2. Germline values: CDR1 SGHTA, CDR2 FQGNSA. This CDR3 has 19 amino acids. J lost 0 bases, V lost 4 bases, and 16 bases had no gene match. The CDR3 bases are TGTGCCAGCAGCTCAGGGTTAGGACTAGGCCAATATAGCACAGATACGCAGTATTTT. It specifies CASSSGLGLGQYSTDTQYF.

This sequence joins TRBV29-1 and TRBJ1-1; D not resolved. Between the trimmed V and J ends, which lost 2 bases and 3 bases, there was a span of 10 bases. Germline assignment: CDR1 SQVTM and CDR2 ANQGSEA. The CDR3 totals 13 residues. CDR3 sequence (DNA): TGCAGCGTTGAAATACAGCATTACACTGAAGCTTTCTTT. This encodes CSVEIQHYTEAFF.

The chain carries TRBV19 and TRBJ1-5; D might be TRBD1 (6 bases). The CDR3 extends over 15 amino acids. From germline, CDR1 is LNHDA and CDR2 SQIVND (reference sequence). The ends were cut back, 7 bases at V and 9 bases at J, with 22 bases in the middle. CDR3 loop: CASITGGGDLTPQHF. CDR3 nucleotides: TGTGCCAGTATCACGGGGGGGGGCGATTTGACGCCCCAGCATTTT.

The sample holds one count of this clone. The CDR3 protein is CASSLQPGTPDYGYTF. The CDR3 DNA follows: TGTGCCAGCAGCCTACAACCCGGGACTCCAGACTATGGCTACACCTTC. The chain joins TRBV3-1 (or the pseudogene TRBV3-2) to TRBJ1-2; the D gene is possibly TRBD1 (5 bases). The CDR3 consists of 16 residues. Germline loops: CDR1 LGHDT, CDR2 YNNKEL (reference sequence). V was cut by 4 bases and J by 3 bases, with 18 bases left in between.

The chain carries TRBV6-5 and TRBJ1-1; tentative D call: TRBD1 (5 bases). The CDR3 sequence is 11 residues long. V lost 2 bases and J 7 bases, leaving 5 bases between the germline ends. Germline V gene lookup returns CDR1 MNHEY and CDR2 SVGAGI. CDR3 nucleotide sequence: TGTGCCAGCAGTTACAGGGGTGAAGCTTTCTTT. Translation: CASSYRGEAFF.

In this sample, this clone turned up once. The genes are TRBV5-1 and TRBJ2-7; 9 bases are shared with TRBD2. The germline CDR1 and CDR2 sequences are SGHRS and YFSETQ. The length of the CDR3 is 15 residues. Trimming at V came to 0 bases and at J to 7 bases, leaving 8 bases not matched to a gene. CDR3 bases: TGCGCCAGCAGCTTGGTAGGCGGGAGGGCAGATGAGCAGTACTTC. It yields the protein CASSLVGGRADEQYF.

The chain carries TRBV3-1 (or the pseudogene TRBV3-2) and TRBJ2-1; 11 bases agree with TRBD2. The germline gives CDR1 LGHDT, CDR2 YNNKEL (reference sequence). The CDR3 extends over 15 amino acids. V lost 3 bases, J lost 4 bases, and 2 bases stayed unmatched. As DNA, the CDR3 is TGTGCCAGCAGCCAGGGACTAGCGGTATACAATGAGCAGTTCTTC. Translating it yields CASSQGLAVYNEQFF.

This sequence joins TRBV21-1 and TRBJ1-6; the table calls TRBD1, which could not be checked here. TRBV21-1 is annotated as a pseudogene. This CDR3 has 20 amino acids. The CDR3 is CASSKRGDRVSSSYNSPLHF. In DNA, the CDR3 is TGTGCCAGCAGCAAACGAGGGGACAGGGTCTCGAGCTCCTATAATTCACCCCTCCACTTT.

This chain connects TRBV5-1 to TRBJ1-3, with D possibly TRBD1 on 5 matching bases. Looked up from germline, CDR1 is SGHRS and CDR2 is YFSETQ. The CDR3 length is 13 residues. Trimming shortened V by 4 bases and J by 5 bases, and 10 bases separated the two germline ends. The CDR3, as DNA: TGCGCCAGCAGCCCCGGGGGTCGAAACACCATATATTTT. Translation: CASSPGGRNTIYF.

This chain links TRBV7-3 with TRBJ2-1; no reliable D call. The CDR3 is made up of 16 amino acids. Trimming stripped 9 bases from V and 8 bases from J, with 26 bases between. Germline V lookup: CDR1 SGHTA, CDR2 FQGTGA. CDR3 loop: CASSPGLELGLDEQFF. The CDR3 DNA follows: TGTGCCAGTTCCCCCGGGTTGGAACTCGGGTTAGATGAGCAGTTCTTC.

The chain links TRBV28 to TRBJ2-1, with a weak D call TRBD1 (5 bases). The V gene's germline CDR1 is MDHEN and CDR2 SYDVKM. V shed 2 bases and J shed 2 bases, with 7 bases lying between them. This CDR3 is 14 amino acids long. DNA for the CDR3: TGTGCCAGCAGTTTACAGGGTCCCTACAATGAGCAGTTCTTC. As protein: CASSLQGPYNEQFF.

The genes are TRBV18 and TRBJ1-1, with 7 positions matching TRBD1. This CDR3 spans 15 amino acids. The V gene end was trimmed by 1 base and the J gene end by 5 bases; junction bases not matched to a gene: 7. Per the germline V gene, CDR1 is KGHSH and CDR2 is LQKENI. The CDR3 reads CASSPRTGLETEAFF. CDR3 coding DNA: TGTGCCAGCTCACCACGGACAGGCCTAGAAACTGAAGCTTTCTTT.